A single sample is the source of the 29 T cell receptor beta chains below, sequenced in a study of T-cell memory formation after mild COVID-19. TCRdb independently ran MiXCR on the 5' RACE reads; one entry per CDR3 protein. The data show 350,000 to 500,000 distinct CDR3 sequences, around 20% seen once. Sequenced: PBMCs or a T cell subset sorted from them (not recorded which). The receptors were sampled from an adult woman who had mild COVID-19 (a few samples of this study predate the infection). Cell type and time point are not known.

The chain is built from TRBV20-1 and TRBJ2-1; 7 nucleotides agree with TRBD2. The length of the CDR3 is 14 residues. CDR1 DFQATT and CDR2 SNEGSKA come from the germline V gene (reference sequence). The J segment lost 5 bases and the V segment lost 5 bases, leaving 9 bases of the junction unmatched. The CDR3 reads CSAGGDYRDNEQFF. The CDR3 region has the DNA TGCAGTGCTGGGGGGGACTACCGTGACAATGAGCAGTTCTTC.

CDR3 region: CASSLAWGREQFF. CDR3 DNA: TGCGCCAGCAGCTTGGCCTGGGGGAGGGAGCAGTTCTTC. J is TRBJ2-1 and V is TRBV5-1, with a tentative D call TRBD2 (6 bases). Germline V gene data show CDR1 as SGHRS and CDR2 as YFSETQ. This CDR3 spans 13 amino acids. V dropped 0 bases and J dropped 10 bases, with 11 bases sitting between them.

The chain has TRBV6-5 and TRBJ2-1, with 10 bases fitting TRBD2. The V gene end was trimmed by 0 bases and the J gene end by 0 bases; junction bases not matched to a gene: 8. This CDR3 contains 19 residues. Germline CDR1 and CDR2: MNHEY and SVGAGI. The CDR3 DNA sequence: TGTGCCAGCAGTTACTCGGGGCGACTAGCGGGCCACTCCTACAATGAGCAGTTCTTC. This codes for CASSYSGRLAGHSYNEQFF.

This chain connects TRBV7-9 to TRBJ1-1; D is unclear. The CDR3 extends over 13 amino acids. Germline V lookup: CDR1 SEHNR, CDR2 FQNEAQ (reference sequence). The V and J ends lost 0 bases and 8 bases respectively, with 10 bases between them. The CDR3 is CASSLAQPDEAFF. The CDR3 nucleotides are TGTGCCAGCAGCTTAGCACAGCCAGACGAAGCTTTCTTT.

The genes are TRBV19 and TRBJ1-6; D is possibly TRBD1 (6 bases). The CDR3 has 16 residues. Germline CDR1 reads LNHDA; CDR2 reads SQIVND (reference sequence). The germline V and J ends were trimmed by 6 bases and 6 bases, with 18 bases remaining between them. The CDR3: CASSIRHTGPNSPLHF. The CDR3 nucleotides read TGTGCCAGTAGCATTAGGCACACAGGGCCTAATTCACCCCTCCACTTT.

This clonotype was detected a few times. The rearrangement uses TRBV27 and TRBJ2-7; 9 bases are a match to TRBD2. V shed 3 bases and J 3 bases; nucleotides not matched to a gene: 6. Germline V lookup: CDR1 MNHEY, CDR2 SMNVEV (reference sequence). This CDR3 has 15 residues. CDR3 sequence reads: CASSLGAGGRYEQYF. The CDR3 region has the DNA TGTGCCAGCAGTTTGGGAGCGGGGGGCCGCTACGAGCAGTACTTC.

This clonotype has just a few counts. The chain uses TRBV7-8 and TRBJ2-7, with TRBD2 identical over 11 bases. Germline values: CDR1 SGHVS, CDR2 FQNEAQ. With 4 bases clipped from V and 4 bases from J, the junction kept 6 bases outside the gene matches. This CDR3 is built from 15 residues. In DNA, the CDR3 is TGTGCCAGCAGCTCGAGACTAGCGGGGCAATACGAGCAGTACTTC. As protein: CASSSRLAGQYEQYF.

The V and J genes are TRBV27 and TRBJ1-1; D is undetermined. Between the trimmed V and J ends, which lost 6 bases and 6 bases, there was a span of 17 bases. The CDR3 totals 14 residues. Germline V CDR1 and CDR2: MNHEY, SMNVEV (reference sequence). The CDR3: CASRLSLGIAEAFF. The DNA for the CDR3 is TGTGCCAGCAGGTTGAGCCTTGGGATAGCTGAAGCTTTCTTT.

This clonotype appeared a few times. The chain couples TRBV6-1 to TRBJ1-2; 10 bases match TRBD1. V gave up 3 bases and J gave up 3 bases; unmatched junction bases: 4. This CDR3 region has 15 residues. Germline CDR1 reads MNHNS; CDR2 reads SASEGT. CDR3 loop: CASSDPGTGDYGYTF. The CDR3 DNA reads TGTGCCAGCAGTGACCCCGGGACAGGGGACTATGGCTACACCTTC.

This clonotype has a count of ten or more. This rearrangement joins TRBV24-1 to TRBJ2-2, with D possibly matching TRBD1 (6 bases). The germline CDR1 and CDR2 sequences are KGHDR and SFDVKD. V dropped 4 bases and J dropped 5 bases, with 13 bases sitting between them. The CDR3 loop spans 15 amino acids. CDR3 DNA: TGTGCCACCAGTGAGTCAGGGGAATGGACCGGGGAGCTGTTTTTT. It is translated as CATSESGEWTGELFF.

This clonotype was observed a handful of times. The CDR3 sequence: CASSSLGGGGYTF. Written as DNA, the CDR3 is TGTGCCAGCAGCTCGCTCGGAGGGGGCGGCTACACCTTC. V usage is TRBV11-2 and J usage is TRBJ1-2; TRBD1 agrees at 7 bases. This CDR3 region has 13 residues. Trimming removed 4 bases from V and 8 bases from J; junction bases left unmatched: 7. Germline V gives CDR1 SGHAT, CDR2 FQNNGV.

This chain links TRBV5-6 with TRBJ2-3; D assignment may be TRBD1 or TRBD2 (7 bases each). Germline CDR1 reads SGHDT; CDR2 reads YYEEEE. This CDR3 comprises 15 residues. Deletions cut 3 bases from V and 2 bases from J, with 13 bases between. The CDR3 is CASSWSGTDTDTQYF. DNA of the CDR3: TGTGCCAGCAGCTGGAGCGGGACAGACACAGATACGCAGTATTTT.

The chain employs TRBV7-9 and TRBJ2-1; perhaps TRBD2 as D (5 bases). V shed 5 bases and J shed 3 bases, with 17 bases lying between them. This CDR3 is 16 amino acids long. Germline lookup yields CDR1 SEHNR and CDR2 FQNEAQ (reference sequence). CDR3 in amino acids: CASSPVGVLLYNEQFF. The CDR3, as DNA: TGTGCCAGCAGCCCGGTGGGAGTCCTCCTCTACAATGAGCAGTTCTTC. The variable domain in full, with the rest retrieved from reference TRBV7-9 and TRBJ2-1, is DTGVSQNPRHKITKRGQNVTFRCDPISEHNRLYWYRQTLGQGPEFLTYFQNEAQLEKSRLLSDRFSAERPKGSFSTLEIQRTEQGDSAMYLCASSPVGVLLYNEQFFGPGTRLTVL.

The chain joins TRBV7-2 to TRBJ1-3, with D possibly being TRBD1 (5 bases). V was shortened by 5 bases and J by 0 bases, with 14 bases between the two germline ends. Germline V lookup: CDR1 SGHTA, CDR2 FQGNSA. The CDR3 contains 16 residues. This CDR3 reads CASSIRTTRSGNTIYF. The CDR3, as DNA: TGTGCCAGCAGCATCCGGACAACCCGCTCTGGAAACACCATATATTTT.

The table lists this clonotype with a few counts. This chain links TRBV4-1 with TRBJ1-4; D not certain. The CDR3 loop spans 15 amino acids. Trimming took off 1 base at V and 0 bases at J, with 6 bases between the two ends. Germline CDR1 reads MGHRA; CDR2 reads YSYEKL. The CDR3 here is CASSQGWATNEKLFF. The CDR3 DNA follows: TGCGCCAGCAGCCAAGGCTGGGCAACTAATGAAAAACTGTTTTTT.

The chain has TRBV7-9 and TRBJ2-3, with 10 positions matching TRBD1. The CDR3 runs to 14 residues. J lost 6 bases, V lost 3 bases, and 3 bases had no gene match. Germline V CDR1 and CDR2: SEHNR, FQNEAQ (reference sequence). The DNA of the CDR3 is TGTGCCAGCAGCTTGGGACAGGGGTCGGATACGCAGTATTTT. It codes for CASSLGQGSDTQYF. Complete variable domain (other parts from reference TRBV7-9 and TRBJ2-3): DTGVSQNPRHKITKRGQNVTFRCDPISEHNRLYWYRQTLGQGPEFLTYFQNEAQLEKSRLLSDRFSAERPKGSFSTLEIQRTEQGDSAMYLCASSLGQGSDTQYFGPGTRLTVL.

In this sample, this clonotype turned up many times. At one end the junction does not follow the germline gene, possibly because of a read error. This chain connects TRBV23-1 to TRBJ2-3; D is undetermined. TRBV23-1 is an open reading frame whose function is uncertain. CDR3 length: 13 amino acids. CDR3 protein: CASRQSSTDTQYF. CDR3 nucleotide sequence: TGCGCCAGCAGGCAATCTAGCACAGATACGCAGTATTTT.

This clonotype was counted between two and nine times. The chain links TRBV12-3 or TRBV12-4 to TRBJ2-3; weak D call: TRBD1 (6 bases). This CDR3 spans 12 amino acids. The V end lost 8 bases, the J end lost 7 bases, and 13 bases lay between the germline ends. CDR3 coding DNA: TGTGCCAGCGGCCCCAGGGGATATACGCAGTATTTT. Amino acid sequence: CASGPRGYTQYF.

The chain has TRBV27 and TRBJ2-2; 9 positions match TRBD2. The junction had 1 base not matched to a gene; V was cut back by 3 bases and J by 5 bases. The germline CDR1 and CDR2 sequences are MNHEY and SMNVEV (reference sequence). The CDR3 is made up of 14 amino acids. The CDR3 spells CASSFSGGTGELFF. The CDR3 DNA follows: TGTGCCAGCAGTTTCAGCGGGGGGACCGGGGAGCTGTTTTTT.

The V gene is TRBV30, the J gene TRBJ1-2; D gene ambiguous. Trimming left V 2 bases short and J 11 bases short, with 15 bases between. From germline, CDR1 is GTSNPN and CDR2 SVGIG (reference sequence). This CDR3 spans 12 amino acids. The CDR3 DNA follows: TGTGCCTGGAGTACCGGACCCTACAAGTACACCTTC. Translation: CAWSTGPYKYTF.

This clonotype was recorded many times. This chain joins TRBV28 and TRBJ1-6; D unclear. Between the trimmed V and J ends, which lost 7 bases and 12 bases, there was a span of 13 bases. Germline V gene lookup returns CDR1 MDHEN and CDR2 SYDVKM. The CDR3 spans 12 residues. For the CDR3, the DNA is TGTGCCAGCACCGAAGGGATACGACCCCTCCACTTT. It yields the protein CASTEGIRPLHF.

This clonotype was seen at least ten times. V and J are TRBV5-1 and TRBJ2-1; 7 positions agree with TRBD2. The CDR3 spans 18 residues. CDR1 SGHRS and CDR2 YFSETQ come from the germline V gene. J lost 3 bases, V lost 1 base, and 13 bases had no gene match. The CDR3 sequence is CASSLSGRAVFGYNEQFF. The CDR3 DNA reads as TGCGCCAGCAGCTTGTCAGGGAGGGCCGTATTTGGCTACAATGAGCAGTTCTTC.

This chain uses TRBV20-1 with TRBJ1-2, with D possibly matching TRBD1 (5 bases). The CDR3 sequence is 13 residues long. V lost 3 bases to trimming and J lost 1 base, with 9 bases between them. Germline V gene sequence: CDR1 DFQATT, CDR2 SNEGSKA (reference sequence). The CDR3, as DNA: TGCAGTGCTAGTCGCAGGGATAACTATGGCTACACCTTC. Encoded protein: CSASRRDNYGYTF.

The CDR3 DNA follows: TGCAGTGCTACGATCGGGCTCCTTGAGTACGAGCAGTACTTC. The encoded protein is CSATIGLLEYEQYF. The V and J genes are TRBV20-1 and TRBJ2-7; no clear D. CDR1 DFQATT and CDR2 SNEGSKA come from the germline V gene (reference sequence). The germline V and J ends were trimmed by 4 bases and 4 bases, with 17 bases remaining between them. The CDR3 runs 14 residues.

The J gene is TRBJ2-7, the V gene TRBV25-1; D might be TRBD2 (5 bases). The CDR3 sequence is 14 residues long. Germline V gene lookup returns CDR1 MGHDK and CDR2 SYGVNS. The V gene lost 1 base and the J gene lost 4 bases, with 11 bases spanning the gap. CDR3 nucleotides: TGTGCCAGCAGTGAATCGCTAGAGCGGTACGAGCAGTACTTC. Residues: CASSESLERYEQYF.

This sequence joins TRBV7-6 and TRBJ2-3; the match to TRBD1 covers 7 bases. This CDR3 has 17 amino acids. V was clipped by 3 bases and J by 11 bases; unmatched bases: 20. Looked up from germline, CDR1 is SGHVS and CDR2 is FNYEAQ. The CDR3: CASSLGEEQGIYIGQYF. The CDR3 coding sequence is TGTGCCAGCAGCTTGGGAGAGGAACAGGGGATCTATATCGGGCAGTATTTT.

This chain links TRBV7-9 with TRBJ1-6; no clear D gene. CDR1 and CDR2 from the germline V gene are SEHNR and FQNEAQ (reference sequence). This CDR3 has 12 amino acids. V dropped 3 bases and J dropped 7 bases, with 4 bases sitting between them. The DNA for the CDR3 is TGTGCCAGCAGCTTCTACAATTCACCCCTCCACTTT. It yields the protein CASSFYNSPLHF.

The CDR3 region is CASSTERTGEASGYTF. CDR3 DNA sequence: TGTGCCAGCAGCACCGAAAGGACAGGGGAGGCATCTGGCTACACCTTC. V usage is TRBV7-9 and J usage is TRBJ1-2, with 9 nucleotides matching TRBD1. Unmatched junction bases numbered 14, after V lost 5 bases and J lost 7 bases. This CDR3 is 16 amino acids long. Germline loops: CDR1 SEHNR, CDR2 FQNEAQ (reference sequence).

Comments on this clonotype: At one boundary the junction diverges from the germline segment, which might be a read error. This chain connects TRBV11-2 to TRBJ2-1; D perhaps matches TRBD2 (6 bases). Germline lookup yields CDR1 SGHAT and CDR2 FQNNGV. This CDR3 comprises 15 residues. DNA of the CDR3: TGTGCCAGCAGCTTAGGCTCTAGCGCGGGGATCGATTGGATCTTC. Its translation: CASSLGSSAGIDWIF.